Presented here are 29 T cell receptor beta chains from one specimen sequenced in a study of human T cells and chemical hapten exposure. Described time point: patch test 2, 6 weeks after DPC sensitization. Sample treatment: therapeutic diphenylcyclopropenone sensitization with weekly scalp DPC. TCRdb re-called the RACE reads with MiXCR, one entry per CDR3 protein. The table records 350,000 to 400,000 distinct CDR3 sequences, around 6% of them present only once. The source material was whole blood, sampled in connection with sensitization to the hapten diphenylcyclopropenone (DPC). These receptors were obtained from a woman aged 18-29 years with alopecia areata. Some clones in this sample may be carry-over from other donors' samples.

In DNA form, the CDR3 reads TGTGCCAGCAGCGTTCGGACAGGGACCTACAATGAGCAGTTCTTC. This sequence encodes CASSVRTGTYNEQFF. The chain combines TRBV9 with TRBJ2-1, with 8 nucleotides matching TRBD1. Germline assignment: CDR1 SGDLS and CDR2 YYNGEE. This CDR3 is built from 15 residues. J lost 2 bases, V lost 2 bases, and 3 bases had no gene match.

The chain has TRBV28 and TRBJ1-4; the D is unclear. The length of the CDR3 is 14 residues. CDR1 is MDHEN and CDR2 is SYDVKM in the germline V gene. Deletions cut 2 bases from V and 4 bases from J, with 8 bases between. The CDR3 reads CASSLTRINEKLFF. CDR3 bases: TGTGCCAGCAGTTTAACAAGAATTAATGAAAAACTGTTTTTT.

The sample holds a few counts of this clonotype. The chain combines TRBV7-2 with TRBJ1-2; unclear D gene. The CDR3 has 14 amino acids. The germline V and J ends were trimmed by 2 bases and 1 base, with 8 bases remaining between them. The germline V gene has CDR1 SGHTA and CDR2 FQGNSA. CDR3 nucleotides: TGTGCCAGCAGCTTATCACGCAGTAACTATGGCTACACCTTC. Its translation: CASSLSRSNYGYTF.

This clonotype has a count of ten or more. The chain couples TRBV7-9 to TRBJ1-5; a possible D gene is TRBD1 (6 bases). Germline CDR1 SEHNR, CDR2 FQNEAQ (reference sequence). The CDR3 has 18 residues. V shed 5 bases and J shed 0 bases, with 20 bases lying between them. CDR3 nucleotides: TGTGCCAGCAGCCCGATACCAAACCCAGGGGATAGCAATCAGCCCCAGCATTTT. This translates into CASSPIPNPGDSNQPQHF.

This clonotype occurred many times. V usage is TRBV3-1 and J usage is TRBJ1-4; 7 nucleotides align to TRBD1. V trimming: 3 bases; J trimming: 7 bases; junction bases outside the gene matches: 17. This CDR3 is 18 amino acids long. Germline V gene lookup returns CDR1 LGHDT and CDR2 YNNKEL (reference sequence). The DNA for the CDR3 is TGTGCCAGCAGCCAGCAGGGGGTTCAGTCGATAGTAATTGAAAAACTGTTTTTT. Translation: CASSQQGVQSIVIEKLFF.

Many counts were recorded for this clonotype. The V gene is TRBV6-5, the J gene TRBJ2-7; D may be TRBD1 or TRBD2 (5 bases each). V was shortened by 2 bases and J by 6 bases, with 14 bases between the two germline ends. The CDR3 consists of 14 residues. Germline CDR1 reads MNHEY; CDR2 reads SVGAGI. CDR3 amino acids: CASSYRDVRGEQYF. Written as DNA, the CDR3 is TGTGCCAGCAGTTACCGGGACGTACGGGGCGAGCAGTACTTC.

This clonotype was seen many times. The V and J genes are TRBV7-2 and TRBJ1-1; 8 bases are shared with TRBD1. Germline lookup yields CDR1 SGHTA and CDR2 FQGNSA. The CDR3 totals 14 residues. V dropped 5 bases and J dropped 4; count of bases not matched to a gene: 6. The CDR3 nucleotides read TGTGCCAGCAGCCCAAATGGACAGGGCACTGAAGCTTTCTTT. Residues: CASSPNGQGTEAFF.

The sample holds many counts of this clonotype. J is TRBJ1-2 and V is TRBV5-1; D not resolved. V was shortened by 0 bases and J by 3 bases, with 6 bases between the two germline ends. This CDR3 region has 13 residues. CDR1 and CDR2 from the germline V gene are SGHRS and YFSETQ. DNA for the CDR3: TGCGCCAGCAGCTTGGGGAGTTACTATGGCTACACCTTC. It translates to CASSLGSYYGYTF.

This clonotype was found many times. In nucleotides, the CDR3 is TGTGCCAGCAGCCAAGGGACAGGGAGGTACGAGCAGTACTTC. Translation gives CASSQGTGRYEQYF. The chain carries TRBV3-1 and TRBJ2-7; 8 bases align to TRBD1. CDR1 and CDR2 (germline): LGHDT, YNNKEL (reference sequence). The CDR3 spans 14 residues. The V gene end was trimmed by 1 base and the J gene end by 4 bases; junction bases not matched to a gene: 3.

The table lists this clonotype with a few counts. The chain uses TRBV20-1 and TRBJ1-3; perhaps TRBD1 as D (6 bases). This CDR3 comprises 15 residues. Per germline, CDR1 DFQATT and CDR2 SNEGSKA (reference sequence). The ends were cut back, 8 bases at V and 0 bases at J, with 17 bases in the middle. The CDR3 DNA reads TGCAGTCCGAAAAACAGGGCGTTCTCTGGAAACACCATATATTTT. Translated: CSPKNRAFSGNTIYF.

There are many counts of this clonotype. CDR3 in amino acids: CSVDPRGSKNEQFF. Here the CDR3 DNA reads TGCAGCGTGGACCCAAGGGGGTCGAAGAATGAGCAGTTCTTC. The chain couples TRBV29-1 to TRBJ2-1; D perhaps matches TRBD1 (6 bases). There are 14 residues in the CDR3. The V gene's germline CDR1 is SQVTM and CDR2 ANQGSEA. Trimming removed 6 bases at V and 7 bases at J, with 19 bases between.

In its sample, this clonotype was seen a few times. The rearrangement links TRBV7-9 to TRBJ2-6, with D tentatively TRBD2 (5 bases). The CDR3 length is 15 residues. CDR1 is SEHNR, CDR2 FQNEAQ, per germline (reference sequence). V lost 7 bases, J lost 3 bases, and 13 bases lay in between. CDR3 amino acids: CASTDGEHGANVLTF. In DNA form, the CDR3 reads TGTGCCAGCACCGACGGGGAACATGGGGCCAACGTCCTGACTTTC.

The sample holds many counts of this clonotype. The chain employs TRBV7-2 and TRBJ1-5; D not certain. V was trimmed by 2 bases and J by 4 bases, leaving 15 bases between them. This CDR3 spans 16 amino acids. CDR1 and CDR2 from the germline V gene are SGHTA and FQGNSA. In DNA form, the CDR3 reads TGTGCCAGCAGCTTACTGGGTCCTATCGGGAATCAGCCCCAGCATTTT. It yields the protein CASSLLGPIGNQPQHF.

The chain links TRBV7-6 to TRBJ2-5; D uncertain. CDR1 is SGHVS, CDR2 FNYEAQ, per germline. The CDR3 is 14 residues long. Trimming shortened V by 0 bases and J by 5 bases, and 10 bases separated the two germline ends. CDR3 sequence (DNA): TGTGCCAGCAGCTTAGCCCCGGTTCGTGAGACCCAGTACTTC. This gives the protein CASSLAPVRETQYF.

This clonotype showed up many times. The chain couples TRBV20-1 to TRBJ2-3; 8 bases map to TRBD2. Germline-derived CDR1 and CDR2 are DFQATT and SNEGSKA (reference sequence). This CDR3 has 15 amino acids. V dropped 6 bases and J dropped 5; count of bases not matched to a gene: 13. CDR3 sequence: CSADDRAGDLDTQYF. The CDR3 coding sequence is TGCAGTGCCGATGATCGAGCGGGGGATTTAGATACGCAGTATTTT.

The DNA of the CDR3 is TGTGCCAGCAGTGGGACAGGGTGGAAGGCAGATACGCAGTATTTT. Its protein product is CASSGTGWKADTQYF. The rearrangement joins TRBV6-5 to TRBJ2-3; 9 nucleotides match TRBD1. The V and J ends lost 5 bases and 4 bases, in that order; junction bases with no gene match: 7. CDR1 is MNHEY, CDR2 SVGAGI, per germline. This CDR3 has 15 residues.

This clonotype was detected a few times. The chain has TRBV12-3 or TRBV12-4 and TRBJ1-2, with 7 bases lining up with TRBD1. CDR3 length: 12 residues. V lost 4 bases, J lost 6 bases, and 2 bases stayed unmatched. The CDR3 nucleotides read TGTGCCAGCAGTTGGGGGACAGATGGCTACACCTTC. Translated: CASSWGTDGYTF.

This clonotype was picked up many times. The chain has TRBV18 and TRBJ1-2; a weak D match, TRBD1 (5 bases). The CDR3 runs to 13 residues. Germline V CDR1 and CDR2: KGHSH, LQKENI. Trimming pared 4 bases from V and 8 bases from J, leaving 14 bases between. Here the CDR3 DNA reads TGTGCCAGCTCACTCTCAGGGACGAACGGCTACACCTTC. As protein: CASSLSGTNGYTF.

This clonotype occurred a few times. The chain combines TRBV29-1 with TRBJ1-4; 9 nucleotides match TRBD1. Germline V gene lookup returns CDR1 SQVTM and CDR2 ANQGSEA. The CDR3 is 14 amino acids. The V gene end was trimmed by 6 bases and the J gene end by 8 bases; junction bases not matched to a gene: 10. The CDR3, as DNA: TGCAGCGTATCGCCGGGACAGGGAGGCGAAAAACTGTTTTTT. The encoded protein is CSVSPGQGGEKLFF.

In this sample, this clonotype turned up a few times. The rearrangement uses TRBV10-3 and TRBJ1-6, with TRBD1 as a possible D gene (6 bases). The CDR3 length is 15 residues. The germline gives CDR1 ENHRY, CDR2 SYGVKD. V lost 6 bases and J lost 7, with 16 bases in between. In DNA, the CDR3 is TGTGCCATCAGACAGGGTGCTCTGGGGAATTCACCCCTCCACTTT. It specifies CAIRQGALGNSPLHF.

This clonotype occurred a few times. The chain recombines TRBV7-6 with TRBJ1-1; D unresolved. Trimming shortened V by 5 bases and J by 2 bases, and 6 bases separated the two germline ends. The germline CDR1 and CDR2 sequences are SGHVS and FNYEAQ. The CDR3 runs to 12 residues. CDR3: CASSKSNTEAFF. The CDR3, as DNA: TGTGCCAGCAGCAAAAGCAACACTGAAGCTTTCTTT.

CDR3 bases: TGTGCCAGCAGCGTAAATTGGTCAGACGGCTACACCTTC. This encodes CASSVNWSDGYTF. The V call is TRBV9, the J call TRBJ1-2; D gene uncertain. Germline V CDR1 and CDR2: SGDLS, YYNGEE. The CDR3 runs 13 residues. V gave up 1 base and J gave up 8 bases, with 12 bases separating them.

V usage is TRBV6-2 or TRBV6-3 and J usage is TRBJ2-1; possible D gene TRBD2, 6 bases. Germline CDR1 reads MNHEY; CDR2 reads SVGEGT. This CDR3 is built from 12 residues. Between the trimmed V and J ends, which lost 10 bases and 9 bases, there was a span of 16 bases. The CDR3 region is CATRTRSGEQFF. The CDR3 DNA follows: TGTGCCACCAGGACACGTAGCGGTGAGCAGTTCTTC.

The V call is TRBV20-1, the J call TRBJ2-7, with D possibly TRBD2 on 5 matching bases. This CDR3 comprises 14 residues. V was shortened by 6 bases and J by 2 bases, with 17 bases between the two germline ends. Germline-derived CDR1 and CDR2 are DFQATT and SNEGSKA (reference sequence). The chain's CDR3 is CSASPEAFTYEQYF. CDR3 nucleotide sequence: TGCAGTGCCTCTCCGGAGGCGTTTACCTACGAGCAGTACTTC.

Ten or more counts support this clonotype. The rearrangement links TRBV6-6 to TRBJ2-6; D might be TRBD1 or TRBD2, each matching 5 bases. Germline-derived CDR1 and CDR2 are MNHNY and SVGAGI (reference sequence). The CDR3 is 16 residues long. V was trimmed by 5 bases and J by 0 bases, leaving 11 bases between them. The CDR3 loop is CASSLGRGSGANVLTF. The CDR3 DNA follows: TGTGCCAGCAGTCTGGGACGGGGCTCTGGGGCCAACGTCCTGACTTTC.

This chain joins TRBV27 and TRBJ1-2; the match to TRBD1 covers 7 bases. This CDR3 contains 14 residues. CDR1 and CDR2 (germline): MNHEY, SMNVEV (reference sequence). J lost 4 bases, V lost 2 bases, and 4 bases had no gene match. The CDR3 loop reads CASSLAGQSYGYTF. CDR3 DNA sequence: TGTGCCAGCAGTTTAGCGGGACAGAGCTATGGCTACACCTTC.

This clonotype came up a few times. The CDR3 DNA reads as TGTGCCAGCAGCCCCATTCGACAGTTCTCTGGGGCCAACGTCCTGACTTTC. Its protein product is CASSPIRQFSGANVLTF. The gene calls are TRBV7-8 and TRBJ2-6; weak D call: TRBD1 (5 bases). Germline V gives CDR1 SGHVS, CDR2 FQNEAQ. The CDR3 sequence is 17 residues long. The V and J ends lost 5 bases and 0 bases respectively, with 14 bases between them.

The chain is built from TRBV6-5 and TRBJ2-7; TRBD2 matches 12 bases. The CDR3 contains 16 residues. Trimming removed 0 bases from V and 3 bases from J; junction bases left unmatched: 3. CDR1 is MNHEY and CDR2 is SVGAGI in the germline V gene. CDR3 region: CASSYSATSGGYEQYF. The CDR3 region has the DNA TGTGCCAGCAGTTACTCCGCGACTAGCGGGGGCTACGAGCAGTACTTC.

This chain connects TRBV10-3 to TRBJ2-7; a weak D match, TRBD1 (5 bases). The germline V and J ends were trimmed by 3 bases and 0 bases, with 15 bases remaining between them. CDR1 is ENHRY and CDR2 is SYGVKD in the germline V gene. This CDR3 region has 16 residues. This CDR3 reads CAISDSRDVFSYEQYF. The CDR3 DNA sequence: TGTGCCATCAGTGACTCCAGGGATGTGTTCTCCTACGAGCAGTACTTC.